This entry describes one T cell receptor beta chain. The antigen remains undetermined. This specimen belongs to a study of blood T cells in healthy people across ages. Study-level findings and limits: A roughly linear fall in TCR beta diversity per million T cells was seen with increasing age.

Sample-barcoded 5' priming and a J-beta primer mix drove a second PCR of 7 to 11 cycles. MiXCR, applied by TCRdb to the 5' RACE reads, yields one record per CDR3 protein. The sample shows 1.2 million to 1.5 million distinct CDR3 sequences, approximately 63% of them seen only once. Germline lookup yields CDR1 SGDLS and CDR2 YYNGEE. Between the trimmed V and J ends, which lost 4 bases and 1 base, there was a span of 20 bases. This CDR3 spans 17 amino acids. The rearrangement uses TRBV9 and TRBJ1-2, with D perhaps matching TRBD1 (6 bases). This TCR derives from a young man in good health. Sequences were obtained from blood. The CDR3 nucleotides read TGTGCCAGCAGCATGCCGGGACACGAACCCCTTAACTATGGCTACACCTTC. It yields the protein CASSMPGHEPLNYGYTF.